This T cell receptor (beta chain) stems from a study of T cells in tumors after PD-1 blockade. As for the study in general: Either cemiplimab 350 mg every 2 weeks or pembrolizumab 200 mg every 3 weeks was given. Some patients also took daily vismodegib 150 mg during anti-PD-1 treatment.

Germline V gives CDR1 SGHTA, CDR2 FQGNSA. This CDR3 contains 13 residues. Trimming took 5 bases from V and 9 from J, leaving 14 bases between them. Only in-frame clones appear in the TCRdb table, and some are missing; sequencing was by immunoSEQ multiplex PCR. The data show 2,000 to 3,000 clones, around two thirds seen once. The sample's time point: first of two post-therapy site-matched biopsies about 2 months apart. This rearrangement joins TRBV7-2 to TRBJ2-1, with a tentative D call TRBD2 (6 bases). The clonotype comes from a human donor with basal cell carcinoma. Specimen: tumor tissue, collected after anti-PD-1 treatment. This chain's CDR3 is CASSVGGRGEQFF. The CDR3 DNA sequence: TGTGCCAGCAGCGTCGGGGGACGTGGTGAGCAGTTCTTC.